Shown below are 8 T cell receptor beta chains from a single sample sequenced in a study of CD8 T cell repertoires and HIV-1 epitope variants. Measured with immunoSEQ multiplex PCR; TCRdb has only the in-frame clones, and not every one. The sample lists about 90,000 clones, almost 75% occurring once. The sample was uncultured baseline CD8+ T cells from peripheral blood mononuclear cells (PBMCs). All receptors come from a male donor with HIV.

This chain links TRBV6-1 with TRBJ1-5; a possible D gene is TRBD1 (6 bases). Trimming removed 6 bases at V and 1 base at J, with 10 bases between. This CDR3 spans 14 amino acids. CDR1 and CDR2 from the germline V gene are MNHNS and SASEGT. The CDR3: CASRRGGSNQPQHF. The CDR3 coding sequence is TGTGCCAGCAGGAGAGGGGGGAGCAATCAGCCCCAGCATTTT.

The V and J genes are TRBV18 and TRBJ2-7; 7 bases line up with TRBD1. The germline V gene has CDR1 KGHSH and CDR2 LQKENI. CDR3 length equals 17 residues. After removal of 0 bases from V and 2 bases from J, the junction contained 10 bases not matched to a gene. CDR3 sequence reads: CASSPPGQFIITYEQYF. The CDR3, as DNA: TGTGCCAGCTCACCACCGGGACAGTTTATAATTACCTACGAGCAGTACTTC.

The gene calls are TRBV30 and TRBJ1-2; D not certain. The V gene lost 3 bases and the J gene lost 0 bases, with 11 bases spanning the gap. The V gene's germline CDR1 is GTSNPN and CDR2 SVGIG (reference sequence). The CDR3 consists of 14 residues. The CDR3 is CAWSDRKPNYGYTF. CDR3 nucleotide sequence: TGTGCCTGGAGCGACCGCAAGCCTAACTATGGCTACACCTTC.

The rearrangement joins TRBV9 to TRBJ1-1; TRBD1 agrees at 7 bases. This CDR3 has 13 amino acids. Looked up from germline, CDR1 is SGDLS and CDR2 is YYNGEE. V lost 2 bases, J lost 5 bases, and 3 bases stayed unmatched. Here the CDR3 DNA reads TGTGCCAGCAGCGTCAGGGGGACAACTGAAGCTTTCTTT. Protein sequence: CASSVRGTTEAFF. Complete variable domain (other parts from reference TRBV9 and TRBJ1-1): DSGVTQTPKHLITATGQRVTLRCSPRSGDLSVYWYQQSLDQGLQFLIQYYNGEERAKGNILERFSAQQFPDLHSELNLSSLELGDSALYFCASSVRGTTEAFFGQGTRLTVV.

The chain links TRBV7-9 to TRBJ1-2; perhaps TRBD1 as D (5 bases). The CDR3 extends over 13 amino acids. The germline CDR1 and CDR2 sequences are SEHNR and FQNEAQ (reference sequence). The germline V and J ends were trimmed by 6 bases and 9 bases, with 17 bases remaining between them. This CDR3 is CASRPQSGASYTF. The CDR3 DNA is TGTGCCAGCAGACCCCAATCCGGGGCTAGCTACACCTTC.

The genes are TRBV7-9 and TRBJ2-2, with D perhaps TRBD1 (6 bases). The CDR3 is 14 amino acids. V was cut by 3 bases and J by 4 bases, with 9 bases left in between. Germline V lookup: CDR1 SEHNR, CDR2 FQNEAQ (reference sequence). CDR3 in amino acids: CASSFQGTTGELFF. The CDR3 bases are TGTGCCAGCAGCTTCCAGGGGACCACCGGGGAGCTGTTTTTT.

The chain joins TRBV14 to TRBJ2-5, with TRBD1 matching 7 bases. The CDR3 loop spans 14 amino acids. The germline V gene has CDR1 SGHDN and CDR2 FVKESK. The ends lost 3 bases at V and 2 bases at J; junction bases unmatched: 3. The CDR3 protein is CASSQGQRQETQYF. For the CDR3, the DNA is TGTGCCAGCAGCCAGGGACAGAGACAAGAGACCCAGTACTTC.

The CDR3 coding sequence is TGTGCCAGCAGTTTGATACCTCACAATGAGCAGTTCTTC. Translation gives CASSLIPHNEQFF. The chain couples TRBV27 to TRBJ2-1; D remains unclear. The CDR3 runs 13 residues. Trimming pared 3 bases from V and 5 bases from J, leaving 8 bases between. CDR1 MNHEY and CDR2 SMNVEV come from the germline V gene (reference sequence).